These T cell receptor beta chains were read from a single sample in a study of spatial heterogeneity in lung cancer. TCRdb reprocessed the 5' RACE reads with MiXCR, giving one entry per CDR3 protein. In the table there are some 7,000 distinct CDR3 sequences, around 7% of which are singletons. This specimen consisted of PBMCs, obtained at surgery. The receptors were gathered from a male donor with early-stage non-small cell lung cancer. The CDR3 runs from the conserved cysteine through the conserved F or W. A D gene is named only where the DNA matches it firmly. Only some rows state a clone size, as once, few, many or a class for expanded clones.

clone_size j_call v_call d_call cdr3_nt cdr3_aa
many TRBJ2-5 TRBV7-6 . TGTGCCAGCAGCCTTACAGGAGGAGATCAAGAGACCCAGTACTTC CASSLTGGDQETQYF
many TRBJ2-1 TRBV11-2 . TGTGCCAGCAGTTCCCTGGCGGGGGCTGACAATGAGCAGTTCTTC CASSSLAGADNEQFF
. TRBJ1-3 TRBV7-9 . TGTGCCAGCAGCTTAGGAGGGCTTGGAAACACCATATATTTT CASSLGGLGNTIYF
. TRBJ2-7 TRBV7-9 TRBD2 TGTGCCAGCACCCAATCCGGGACTAGCGGGAGGCTAATATTCTACGAGCAGTACTTC CASTQSGTSGRLIFYEQYF
many TRBJ2-1 TRBV4-2 . TGTGCCAGCAGCCAAGACGTGGTCCCTGGAACCTACAATGAGCAGTTCTTC CASSQDVVPGTYNEQFF
many TRBJ1-2 TRBV3-1 . TGTGCCAGCAGCCAAGCAATTCAGCGACAGAGCGTTAACTATGGCTACACCTTC CASSQAIQRQSVNYGYTF
many TRBJ2-1 TRBV6-6 TRBD1 TGTGCCAGCACCACCCGGGACAGTCAGGGAGTCAATGAGCAGTTCTTC CASTTRDSQGVNEQFF
many TRBJ1-2 TRBV19 . TGTGCCAGTAATCCCAACAGGAACTATGGCTACACCTTC CASNPNRNYGYTF
many TRBJ1-4 TRBV15 . TGTGCCACCAGCAGAGAGGGGACATCCCAGGAAAAACTGTTTTTT CATSREGTSQEKLFF
. TRBJ2-5 TRBV11-1 . TGTGCCAGCAGCTTATCGGTGGGAGTCTCCCAAGAGACCCAGTACTTC CASSLSVGVSQETQYF